This T cell receptor (beta chain) was captured in a study of memory CD4+ T cells and cytomegalovirus serostatus. Using immunoSEQ multiplex PCR, the repertoire was profiled, and TCRdb retains in-frame clones only, with some absent. This sample carries approximately 49,000 clones, around four fifths of them seen once, and the ten largest clones take roughly 0.6%. The sort gate was single viable CD3+CD4+CD8-CD45RO+ cells for memory CD4+ T cells. Regarding this clone: What it binds is unknown.

Germline CDR1 reads SGHTA; CDR2 reads FQGNSA. J was trimmed by 6 bases and V by 5 bases; bases with no gene match: 21. The CDR3 covers 18 residues. Study-wide findings and caveats: Of around 160 reported CMV TCRbeta sequences, under 70 were found in memory CD4+ repertoires.

The chain links TRBV7-2 to TRBJ1-2; 7 nucleotides line up with TRBD1. Sequenced sample: memory CD4+ T cells from blood. This sequence originates from an adult in good health and CMV-seronegative. This CDR3 is CASSPQARLTGKLDGYTF. The CDR3 region has the DNA TGTGCCAGCAGCCCCCAGGCCCGCTTGACAGGGAAATTGGATGGCTACACCTTC.